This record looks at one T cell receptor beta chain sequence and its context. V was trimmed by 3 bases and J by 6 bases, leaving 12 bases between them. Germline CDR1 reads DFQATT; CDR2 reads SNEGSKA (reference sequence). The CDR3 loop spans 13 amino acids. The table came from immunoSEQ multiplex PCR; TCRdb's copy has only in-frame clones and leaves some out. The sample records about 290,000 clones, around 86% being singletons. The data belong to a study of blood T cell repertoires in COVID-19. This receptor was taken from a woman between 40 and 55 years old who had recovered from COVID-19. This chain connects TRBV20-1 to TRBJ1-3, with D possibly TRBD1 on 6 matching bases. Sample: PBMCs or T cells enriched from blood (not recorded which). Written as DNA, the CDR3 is TGCAGTGCTAGTTGGGGGCTTCAAAACACCATATATTTT. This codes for CSASWGLQNTIYF.